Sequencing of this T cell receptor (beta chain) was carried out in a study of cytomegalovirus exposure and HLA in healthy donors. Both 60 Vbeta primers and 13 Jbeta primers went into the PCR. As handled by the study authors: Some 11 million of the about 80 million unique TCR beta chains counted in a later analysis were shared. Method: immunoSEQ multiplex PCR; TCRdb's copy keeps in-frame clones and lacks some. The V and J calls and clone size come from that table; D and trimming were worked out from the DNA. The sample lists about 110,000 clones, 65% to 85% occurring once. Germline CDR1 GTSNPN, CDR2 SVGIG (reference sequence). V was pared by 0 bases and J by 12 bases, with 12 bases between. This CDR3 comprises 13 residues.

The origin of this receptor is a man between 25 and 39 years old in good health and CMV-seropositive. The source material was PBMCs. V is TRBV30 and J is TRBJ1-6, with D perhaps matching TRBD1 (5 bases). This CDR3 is CAWSVQEGQPLHF. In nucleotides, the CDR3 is TGTGCCTGGAGTGTACAGGAGGGGCAACCCCTCCACTTT.